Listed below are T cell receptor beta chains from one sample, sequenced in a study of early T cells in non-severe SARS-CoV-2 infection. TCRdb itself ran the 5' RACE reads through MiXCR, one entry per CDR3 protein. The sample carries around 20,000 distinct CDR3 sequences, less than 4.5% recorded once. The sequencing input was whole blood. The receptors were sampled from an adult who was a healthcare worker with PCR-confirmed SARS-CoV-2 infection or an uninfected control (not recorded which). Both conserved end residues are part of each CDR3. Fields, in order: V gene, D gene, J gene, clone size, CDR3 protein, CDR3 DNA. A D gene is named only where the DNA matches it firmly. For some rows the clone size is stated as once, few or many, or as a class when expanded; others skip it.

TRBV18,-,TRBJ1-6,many,CASSPKEGNSPLHF,TGTGCCAGCTCACCAAAGGAGGGGAATTCACCCCTCCACTTT
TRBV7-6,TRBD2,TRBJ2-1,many,CASSLILAGGPPFF,TGTGCCAGCAGCTTAATTCTAGCGGGGGGCCCGCCCTTCTTC
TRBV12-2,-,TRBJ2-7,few,CASRLAQDREVEQYF,TGTGCAAGTCGCTTAGCGCAGGACAGGGAGGTGGAGCAGTACTTC
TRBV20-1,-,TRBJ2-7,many,CSAKIPGRNDEQYF,TGCAGTGCTAAAATACCCGGTAGAAACGACGAGCAGTACTTC
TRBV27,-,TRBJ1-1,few,CASSKGSAKTEAFF,TGTGCCAGCAGTAAAGGCTCCGCGAAGACTGAAGCTTTCTTT
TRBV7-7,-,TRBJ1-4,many,CASSWRASPKDEKLFF,TGTGCTAGCAGCTGGCGGGCCTCCCCGAAGGATGAAAAACTGTTTTTT
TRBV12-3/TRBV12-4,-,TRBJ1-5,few,CASSDPGQPQHF,TGTGCCAGCAGTGACCCAGGTCAGCCCCAGCATTTT
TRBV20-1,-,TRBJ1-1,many,CSALTHNTEAFF,TGCAGTGCTTTGACACACAACACTGAAGCTTTCTTT
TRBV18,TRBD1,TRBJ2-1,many,CASSPPGYTGVDDEQFF,TGTGCCAGCTCACCACCGGGTTATACAGGGGTTGACGATGAGCAGTTCTTC
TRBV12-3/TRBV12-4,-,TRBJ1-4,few,CAVVGEKLFF,TGTGCCGTCGTGGGTGAAAAACTGTTTTTT
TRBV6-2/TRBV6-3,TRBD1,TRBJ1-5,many,CASTLDRSYQPQHF,TGTGCCAGCACCCTGGACAGGAGCTATCAGCCCCAGCATTTT
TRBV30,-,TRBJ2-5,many,CAARGEPSRSQYF,TGTGCCGCTCGCGGGGAGCCCTCAAGGTCCCAGTACTTC
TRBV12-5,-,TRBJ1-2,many,CASGSFLAAGNGYTF,TGTGCTAGTGGGAGTTTTTTAGCCGCAGGGAACGGCTACACCTTC
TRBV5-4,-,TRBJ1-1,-,CASSLTNTEAFF,TGTGCCAGCAGCTTGACAAACACTGAAGCTTTCTTT
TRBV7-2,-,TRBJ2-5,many,CASSSRQQETQYF,TGTGCCAGCAGCTCTCGGCAGCAAGAGACCCAGTACTTC
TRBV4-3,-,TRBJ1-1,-,CASSQDRMGTPEAFF,TGCGCCAGCAGCCAAGATCGAATGGGGACCCCTGAAGCTTTCTTT
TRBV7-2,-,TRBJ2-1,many,CASSLEWSPPRAYNEQFF,TGTGCCAGCAGCTTAGAGTGGTCCCCTCCGAGAGCCTACAATGAGCAGTTCTTC
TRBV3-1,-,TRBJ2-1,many,CASSLASYDEQFF,TGTGCCAGCAGCCTTGCGAGCTACGACGAGCAGTTCTTC
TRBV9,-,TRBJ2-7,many,CASSAGSGTSYEQYF,TGTGCCAGCAGCGCGGGGTCAGGGACCTCCTACGAGCAGTACTTC
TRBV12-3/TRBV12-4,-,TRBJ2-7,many,CASSLSHEQYF,TGTGCCAGCAGTTTAAGTCACGAGCAGTACTTC
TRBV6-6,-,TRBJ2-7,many,CASSYSGGAGRHEQYF,TGTGCCAGCAGTTACTCTGGGGGCGCGGGGCGGCACGAGCAGTACTTC
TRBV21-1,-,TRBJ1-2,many,CASSKARGAARRIYGYTF,TGTGCCAGCAGCAAAGCACGTGGGGCAGCCCGGCGGATCTATGGCTACACCTTC
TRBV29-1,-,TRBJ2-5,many,CSVAFETQYF,TGCAGCGTTGCCTTTGAGACCCAGTACTTC
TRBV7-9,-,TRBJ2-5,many,CASRENGAQETQYF,TGTGCCAGCAGGGAAAATGGGGCGCAAGAGACCCAGTACTTC
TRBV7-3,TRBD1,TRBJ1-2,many,CASSPDRVGYTF,TGTGCCAGCAGCCCCGACAGGGTTGGCTACACCTTC
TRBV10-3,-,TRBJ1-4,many,CATQPTATNEKLFF,TGTGCCACCCAACCCACTGCAACTAATGAAAAACTGTTTTTT
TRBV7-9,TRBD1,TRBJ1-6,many,CASSLVAWGQNNSPLHF,TGTGCCAGCAGCTTAGTGGCTTGGGGACAGAATAATTCACCCCTCCACTTT
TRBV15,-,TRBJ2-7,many,CATSSPDSIKEYF,TGTGCCACCAGCTCTCCGGACAGCATTAAGGAGTACTTC
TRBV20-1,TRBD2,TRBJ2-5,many,CSALSRSGGRETQYF,TGCAGTGCCCTGAGCAGAAGCGGGGGCCGGGAGACCCAGTACTTC
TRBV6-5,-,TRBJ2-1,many,CASSSRVVVNEQFF,TGTGCCAGCAGTTCACGGGTAGTGGTTAATGAGCAGTTCTTC
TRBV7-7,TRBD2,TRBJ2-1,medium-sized,CASSHRTSGGRSSYNEQFF,TGTGCTAGCAGTCATCGGACTAGCGGGGGGCGAAGCTCCTACAATGAGCAGTTCTTC
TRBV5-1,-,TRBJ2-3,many,CASSRMTGRDTTDTQYF,TGCGCCAGCAGCAGGATGACAGGGAGGGACACAACAGATACGCAGTATTTT
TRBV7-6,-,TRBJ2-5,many,CASSPDRSQGETQYF,TGTGCCAGCAGCCCTGACAGGTCCCAAGGGGAGACCCAGTACTTC
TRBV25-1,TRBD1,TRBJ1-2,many,CASSEWTGNYGYTF,TGTGCCAGCAGTGAATGGACAGGGAACTATGGCTACACCTTC
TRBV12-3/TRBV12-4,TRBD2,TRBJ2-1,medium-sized,CASSPSGGYNEQFF,TGTGCCAGCAGTCCTAGCGGGGGCTACAATGAGCAGTTCTTC
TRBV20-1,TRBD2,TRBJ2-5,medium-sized,CSARYSSGGELKTQYF,TGCAGTGCTCGCTACTCTAGCGGGGGGGAACTGAAGACCCAGTACTTC
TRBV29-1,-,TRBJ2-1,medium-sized,CSVEGGNEQFF,TGCAGCGTTGAAGGAGGAAATGAGCAGTTCTTC
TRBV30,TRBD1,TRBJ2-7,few,CAWRGDSSYEQYF,TGTGCCTGGAGAGGGGACAGCTCCTACGAGCAGTACTTC